This T cell receptor (beta chain) originates from a study of blood T cell repertoires in COVID-19. CDR1 is GTSNPN, CDR2 SVGIG, per germline (reference sequence). The CDR3 length is 11 residues. V was cut by 2 bases and J by 6 bases, with 8 bases left in between. Data came from immunoSEQ multiplex PCR; TCRdb stores just in-frame clones and leaves some out. The table records 68,000 or so clones, just over 85% of them present only once. This rearrangement joins TRBV30 to TRBJ2-7; no firm D call. This TCR came from a man in his fifties or sixties with acute or convalescent COVID-19. The sequenced material came from peripheral blood. CDR3 sequence (DNA): TGTGCCTGGAGTACCAGGCGCGAGCAGTACTTC. It yields the protein CAWSTRREQYF.